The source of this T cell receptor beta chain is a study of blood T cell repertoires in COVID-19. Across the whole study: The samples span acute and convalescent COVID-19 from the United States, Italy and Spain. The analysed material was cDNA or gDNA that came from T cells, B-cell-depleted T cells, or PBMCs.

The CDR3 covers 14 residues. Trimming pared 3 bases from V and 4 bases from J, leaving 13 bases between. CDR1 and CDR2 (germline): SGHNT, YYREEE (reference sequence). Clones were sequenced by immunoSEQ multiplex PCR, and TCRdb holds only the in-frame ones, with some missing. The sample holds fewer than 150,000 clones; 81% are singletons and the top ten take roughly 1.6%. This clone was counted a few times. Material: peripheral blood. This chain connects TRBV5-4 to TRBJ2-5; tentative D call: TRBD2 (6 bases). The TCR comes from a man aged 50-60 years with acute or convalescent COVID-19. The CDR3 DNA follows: TGTGCCAGCAGCTCAGCGACAGCGGGAGAGACCCAGTACTTC. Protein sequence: CASSSATAGETQYF.